This T cell receptor (beta chain) came from a study of shared clonotypes between healthy human individuals. About this clone itself: Other DNA sequences in this sample translate to the same CDR3.

Germline CDR1 SGHRS, CDR2 YFSETQ. The CDR3 covers 15 residues. The trim removed 5 bases at V and 3 bases at J, leaving 4 bases unmatched. The CD4+ fraction was divided into a CD45RA+ naive subset and a CD45RA-negative memory subset. Data came from immunoSEQ multiplex PCR; TCRdb stores just in-frame clones and leaves some out. This table has about 1 million clones, 60% to 80% appearing once. Sequenced material: memory CD4+ T cells sorted from blood. The sample's subset: CD45RA-negative fraction. The receptor was derived from a man aged 18 to 29 in good health. The V and J genes are TRBV5-1 and TRBJ2-1; TRBD2 aligns across 11 bases. CDR3 region: CASRPLAGGYNEQFF. The CDR3 DNA sequence: TGCGCCAGCAGGCCTCTAGCGGGAGGCTACAATGAGCAGTTCTTC.